Following are 18 T cell receptor beta chains from one sample sequenced in a study of liver allograft versus peripheral blood T cells. About the study: Graft-liver T cell receptor repertoires were compared against recipient peripheral blood repertoires.

TCRdb re-analysed the reads in MiXCR, keeping a single row per CDR3 protein. The sample contains 530 or so distinct CDR3 sequences, roughly 18% of which appear only once. These receptors all come from a human patient who had a liver transplant. The graft donor may be the source of some T cells.

By share, this clonotype ranks as medium-sized. V and J are TRBV20-1 and TRBJ1-5, with D perhaps TRBD1 (6 bases). Germline CDR1 and CDR2: DFQATT and SNEGSKA (reference sequence). The CDR3 contains 12 residues. V lost 3 bases and J 4 bases, leaving 7 bases between the germline ends. The CDR3 sequence is CSASRGNQPQHF. CDR3 in DNA: TGCAGTGCTAGCAGGGGAAATCAGCCCCAGCATTTT.

This clonotype is labeled as large. This rearrangement joins TRBV5-4 to TRBJ2-3; D possibly corresponds to TRBD2 (6 bases). V was pared by 1 base and J by 0 bases, with 6 bases between. CDR1 and CDR2 from the germline V gene are SGHNT and YYREEE (reference sequence). The CDR3 covers 14 residues. The CDR3 DNA reads as TGTGCCAGCAGCTTGAGCGGGAGCACAGATACGCAGTATTTT. Residues: CASSLSGSTDTQYF.

This clonotype was counted only a few times. V is TRBV20-1 and J is TRBJ1-1; 7 nucleotides line up with TRBD1. Per germline, CDR1 DFQATT and CDR2 SNEGSKA (reference sequence). V shed 3 bases and J 2 bases; nucleotides not matched to a gene: 6. The length of the CDR3 is 14 residues. The CDR3, as DNA: TGCAGTGCTAGGTCCGGGACAGCTAACACTGAAGCTTTCTTT. As protein: CSARSGTANTEAFF.

By share of the sample, this clonotype is large. The genes are TRBV29-1 and TRBJ2-6; no definite D call. The CDR3 totals 15 residues. Germline values: CDR1 SQVTM, CDR2 ANQGSEA. V lost 1 base and J lost 0, with 7 bases in between. The CDR3 DNA reads as TGCAGCGTTGAAGCAGGTTCCTCTGGGGCCAACGTCCTGACTTTC. The encoded protein is CSVEAGSSGANVLTF.

The J gene is TRBJ2-7, the V gene TRBV6-5; no clear D gene. The CDR3 covers 11 residues. Trimming took 6 bases from V and 9 from J, leaving 12 bases between them. The germline gives CDR1 MNHEY, CDR2 SVGAGI. CDR3 nucleotide sequence: TGTGCCAGCAGCGACCAAGTAGTGCAGTACTTC. It translates to CASSDQVVQYF.

Turning to this clonotype: This likely stems from a read error, as it lies one base from a far larger clone. CDR3 nucleotide sequence: TGTGCCAGCAGTTGGACAGGGGGGTACGAGCAGTACTTC. This translates into CASSWTGGYEQYF. The chain couples TRBV6-5 to TRBJ2-7; 10 bases agree with TRBD1. There are 13 residues in the CDR3. Germline CDR1 reads MNHEY; CDR2 reads SVGAGI. Trimming at V came to 4 bases and at J to 4 bases, leaving 1 base not matched to a gene.

The gene calls are TRBV7-9 and TRBJ2-2; D possibly corresponds to TRBD2 (5 bases). The CDR3 runs to 14 residues. Trimming shortened V by 5 bases and J by 7 bases, and 14 bases separated the two germline ends. From germline, CDR1 is SEHNR and CDR2 FQNEAQ (reference sequence). CDR3 protein: CASSPLAGFGELFF. The CDR3 region has the DNA TGTGCCAGCAGCCCCTTGGCGGGTTTCGGGGAGCTGTTTTTT.

The chain couples TRBV28 to TRBJ2-7, with 16 nucleotides matching TRBD2. V dropped 8 bases and J dropped 7; count of bases not matched to a gene: 17. CDR3 length: 18 amino acids. Germline V gene data show CDR1 as MDHEN and CDR2 as SYDVKM. CDR3 loop: CASPPPGLAGGPFVEQYF. CDR3 nucleotides: TGTGCCAGCCCCCCTCCGGGACTAGCGGGAGGGCCATTTGTGGAGCAGTACTTC.

In its sample, this clonotype ranks as large. This rearrangement joins TRBV5-4 to TRBJ1-6, with 8 bases fitting TRBD1. J gave up 10 bases and V 3 bases, and 6 bases lay outside the gene matches. The CDR3 consists of 14 residues. Germline V gives CDR1 SGHNT, CDR2 YYREEE (reference sequence). The CDR3 DNA is TGTGCCAGCAGCTCGGGACAGGTCGGATCACCCCTCCACTTT. Translation: CASSSGQVGSPLHF. Together with reference TRBV5-4 and TRBJ1-6, the CDR3 gives the full variable domain: ETGVTQSPTHLIKTRGQQVTLRCSSQSGHNTVSWYQQALGQGPQFIFQYYREEENGRGNFPPRFSGLQFPNYSSELNVNALELDDSALYLCASSSGQVGSPLHFGNGTRLTVT.

This clonotype is labeled medium-sized. The rearrangement uses TRBV5-5 and TRBJ1-5; D not certain. Per germline, CDR1 SGHKS and CDR2 YYEKEE (reference sequence). The length of the CDR3 is 14 residues. V lost 2 bases and J 0 bases, leaving 6 bases between the germline ends. CDR3 DNA sequence: TGTGCCAGCAGCTTCAGCGGTAGCAATCAGCCCCAGCATTTT. It codes for CASSFSGSNQPQHF.

By share, this clonotype counts as medium-sized (0.01 to 0.1%). V gene TRBV27 combines with J gene TRBJ1-2; D call uncertain. CDR1 and CDR2 from the germline V gene are MNHEY and SMNVEV (reference sequence). V lost 5 bases, J lost 4 bases, and 14 bases lay in between. The CDR3 is made up of 14 amino acids. CDR3 nucleotides: TGTGCCAGCAGTAAAACTCAGACGGGCTATGGCTACACCTTC. It is translated as CASSKTQTGYGYTF.

The rearrangement joins TRBV5-1 to TRBJ2-1, with 12 positions matching TRBD1. Per the germline V gene, CDR1 is SGHRS and CDR2 is YFSETQ. Trimming at V came to 2 bases and at J to 10 bases, leaving 7 bases not matched to a gene. CDR3 size: 15 residues. The CDR3 sequence: CASSFGGTGGREQFF. The CDR3 DNA sequence: TGCGCCAGCAGCTTCGGTGGGACAGGGGGCCGGGAGCAGTTCTTC.

As for this clonotype: Its ends do not fully match the called genes, so a read error is possible. The gene calls are TRBV5-4 and TRBJ1-2; TRBD1 matches at 7 bases. CDR1 and CDR2 (germline): SGHNT, YYREEE (reference sequence). The length of the CDR3 is 14 residues. CDR3 region: CAISLEQGSHGYTF. The DNA for the CDR3 is TGTGCCATCAGCTTGGAACAGGGGTCACATGGCTACACCTTC.

In its sample, this clonotype ranks as large. The chain combines TRBV7-9 with TRBJ2-1, with TRBD2 matching over 7 bases. The CDR3 runs 17 residues. Germline loops: CDR1 SEHNR, CDR2 FQNEAQ (reference sequence). V lost 2 bases, J lost 0 bases, and 7 bases stayed unmatched. CDR3 sequence (DNA): TGTGCCAGCAGCTTATCAGGTGGCGGGAGCTCCTACAATGAGCAGTTCTTC. Translation gives CASSLSGGGSSYNEQFF.

This clonotype is labeled large (0.1 to 1%). The chain recombines TRBV10-3 with TRBJ1-2; a possible D gene is TRBD1 (6 bases). The CDR3 runs 14 residues. Germline V CDR1 and CDR2: ENHRY, SYGVKD. V lost 0 bases to trimming and J lost 5 bases, with 10 bases between them. The CDR3: CAISESGGLYGYTF. Written as DNA, the CDR3 is TGTGCCATCAGTGAGTCGGGGGGGCTGTATGGCTACACCTTC.

By share, this clonotype counts as large. V usage is TRBV5-6 and J usage is TRBJ2-2; no definite D call. V gave up 3 bases and J gave up 2 bases, with 11 bases separating them. This CDR3 region has 15 residues. Looked up from germline, CDR1 is SGHDT and CDR2 is YYEEEE. CDR3: CASSSLGGNTGELFF. CDR3 nucleotide sequence: TGTGCCAGCAGCTCCCTGGGTGGTAACACCGGGGAGCTGTTTTTT.

By frequency in the sample, this clonotype is medium-sized. J is TRBJ1-5 and V is TRBV20-1, with 8 bases identical to TRBD1. Germline CDR1 DFQATT, CDR2 SNEGSKA (reference sequence). Trimming removed 3 bases from V and 1 base from J; junction bases left unmatched: 2. The CDR3 extends over 14 amino acids. The CDR3 bases are TGCAGTGCTAGGGACAGGGTCAGCAATCAGCCCCAGCATTTT. Translated: CSARDRVSNQPQHF.

Worth noting for this clonotype: The likely explanation is a read error, given a far larger clone one base away. The chain couples TRBV27 to TRBJ2-1, with D tentatively TRBD1 (5 bases). The J call could be wrong; TRBJ1-2 is a better fit for the DNA end. The CDR3 totals 16 residues. Germline V lookup: CDR1 MNHEY, CDR2 SMNVEV (reference sequence). CDR3 DNA: TGTGCCAGCAGTTTTCATCGTGGTACGCAGGGCAACGGCTACACCTTC. Encoded protein: CASSFHRGTQGNGYTF.